This is a list of T cell receptor beta chains from one sample in a study of tumor-infiltrating lymphocytes in primary liver carcinoma. TCRdb re-called the multiplex PCR reads through MiXCR, storing one row per CDR3 protein. This sample has more than 45,000 distinct CDR3 sequences; 60% to 80% occur once, and the top ten carry around 22%. Sequenced: liver tumor tissue from sampling region 5. The receptors come from a man aged 40-49 years with primary liver carcinoma and hepatitis B virus infection. Each CDR3 is given with its conserved first and last residue. The D gene is left open where the match is weak. Clone size is given for some rows only: seen once, a few or many times, or a class if the clone is expanded.

d_call j_call clone_size v_call cdr3_nt cdr3_aa
TRBD2 TRBJ2-7 many TRBV5-1 TGCGCCAGCAGCTCCCGACCCCCGGGACTAGACGGCGAGCAGTACTTC CASSSRPPGLDGEQYF
- TRBJ2-3 - TRBV5-1 TGCGCCATCATGGGCGGACAACTCACAGATACGCAGTATTTT CAIMGGQLTDTQYF
- TRBJ1-4 - TRBV4-2 TGTGTCAGCACCCCTAGCAGGACGCAGGAAAAACTGTTTTTT CVSTPSRTQEKLFF
- TRBJ2-3 - TRBV11-1 TGTGCCAGCGGCTCTGGGGGAAGCTCTTTTGAAGCCCGCACAGATACGCAGTATTTT CASGSGGSSFEARTDTQYF
TRBD1 TRBJ2-1 - TRBV11-2 TGTGCCAGCTGTTACGCGACAGGGGAGAAATTCTTC CASCYATGEKFF
TRBD1 TRBJ2-5 - TRBV29-1 TGCAGCGTTGAAGCTGACAGGGGGCGACTAGAGACCCAGTACTTC CSVEADRGRLETQYF
- TRBJ2-2 - TRBV19 TGTGCCAGTAGGCCCGTCGGGGGCATCGGGGAGCTGTTCTTT CASRPVGGIGELFF
- TRBJ2-5 - TRBV11-2 TGTGCCAGCAGCTTAAGACTTGCGGGTGAGTCGGGCGAGACCCAGTACTTC CASSLRLAGESGETQYF
TRBD1 TRBJ2-7 - TRBV5-4 TGTGCCAGCCCAACCGGGACAGGGATCAACGAGCAGTACTTC CASPTGTGINEQYF
- TRBJ2-1 - TRBV9 TGTGCCAGCAGCGCATCCGGACTAACCTTCAATGAGCAGTTCTTC CASSASGLTFNEQFF
- TRBJ1-1 once TRBV29-1 TGCAGCATTGAAACAGGCATGAACACTGAAGGTTTCTTT CSIETGMNTEGFF
TRBD2 TRBJ2-1 many TRBV6-1 TGTGCCAGCAGAGAAGCGGGAGGGATCTACAATGAGCAGTTCTTC CASREAGGIYNEQFF
- TRBJ2-5 - TRBV10-2 TGCGCCAGCAGTGCCGGGTTACTAACAGCTCAAGGGACCCAGTACTTC CASSAGLLTAQGTQYF
- TRBJ1-1 - TRBV25-1 TGTGCCAGAACCGGTGACGGGGGGCTAACTGAAGCTTTCTTT CARTGDGGLTEAFF
TRBD1 TRBJ2-5 - TRBV11-1 TGTGCCAGCAGCTCACGGGGCGACAGGGGAAAGAACCAGTACTTC CASSSRGDRGKNQYF
TRBD1 TRBJ1-2 - TRBV6-5 TGTGCCAGCAAGGTGGGACAGGGGGATCGATTCGGTTATGGCTACACCTTC CASKVGQGDRFGYGYTF
TRBD2 TRBJ2-1 - TRBV4-2 TGTGCCGGTAGCCAAGAGATAGCGGGGGCCTCCTACAATGAGCAGTTCTTC CAGSQEIAGASYNEQFF
- TRBJ2-1 - TRBV10-2 TGCGTCAGCAGACTAACGGGAGCCAAGGGCAATGAGCAGTTCTTC CVSRLTGAKGNEQFF
- TRBJ2-5 many TRBV5-1 TGCGCCAGCAGCTTGGGGGCCGGGACCCAAGAGACCCAGTACTTC CASSLGAGTQETQYF
- TRBJ2-6 - TRBV5-4 TGTGCCAGCAGTAGCTATGGGGCCAACATCCTGTCTTTC CASSSYGANILSF
TRBD2 TRBJ2-2 - TRBV12-3/TRBV12-4 TGTGCCAGCAGTCCCGCGGCTAGCGGGAGATGGGGGGAGTTGTTTTTT CASSPAASGRWGELFF
- TRBJ2-7 - TRBV29-1 TGCAACCCCATGACATCTGGGTCCGGCACTCCCTACGAGCAGTACTTC CNPMTSGSGTPYEQYF
- TRBJ2-1 - TRBV5-6 TGCGCCAGCAGCTACCAGGGGCGGGCCTACAATGAGCAGTTCTTC CASSYQGRAYNEQFF
- TRBJ1-5 - TRBV11-2 TGTACCATCAGTTTAGTAGGGGTAACAGGGAGCAATCAGCCCCAGCATTTT CTISLVGVTGSNQPQHF
- TRBJ1-2 few TRBV5-4 TGTGCCAGCGGCTTGGCGGCCAGGGTCACTCATGGCTACACCTTC CASGLAARVTHGYTF
- TRBJ2-3 - TRBV11-2 TGTTCCAGCAGACCCCCGGGCCGGACAGATATGCAGTATTTT CSSRPPGRTDMQYF
- TRBJ1-5 - TRBV6-2/TRBV6-3 TGTGCCAGCACCCTGGTGAATGGTGATCAGCCTCAGCATTTT CASTLVNGDQPQHF
TRBD2 TRBJ2-2 - TRBV6-1 TGTGCCAGCAAGGAGGGACTAGCGGGAGGGCTCGGCACCGGGGACCTGTTTTTT CASKEGLAGGLGTGDLFF
- TRBJ2-1 - TRBV6-1 TGTGTCAGCCTCCAACAGAGCTACAATGAGCAGTTCTTC CVSLQQSYNEQFF
- TRBJ1-2 - TRBV4-3 TGCACCAGCAGCCAATGGACGCGCCGGGGCTACACCTTC CTSSQWTRRGYTF
- TRBJ1-1 - TRBV7-8 TGTGCCAGCAGGTTAGCGGGGGGGAACGCTGAAGCTTTCTTT CASRLAGGNAEAFF
- TRBJ2-7 - TRBV28 TGTACCAGCACGACCCTAACCTACGAGCAGTACTTC CTSTTLTYEQYF
- TRBJ2-1 - TRBV7-8 TGTGCCAGCAGCCCGAGGGACATCCGCCACGAGCAGTTCTTC CASSPRDIRHEQFF
- TRBJ1-5 - TRBV5-6 TGTGCCTGCAGCTTGGTGGATCAACCCCAGCATTTT CACSLVDQPQHF
TRBD1 TRBJ1-5 few TRBV10-3 TGTGCCATCAGTGTGACAGGGGGCTTTAGCAATCAGCCCCAGCATTTT CAISVTGGFSNQPQHF
- TRBJ1-5 - TRBV29-1 TGCATCGCCGGAGGGGGAGCAAATCAGGCCCAGCATTTT CIAGGGANQAQHF
- TRBJ2-7 - TRBV6-2/TRBV6-3 TGTGCCAGCAGCCTCCGGTACAGGGCCTACAAGCAGTACTTC CASSLRYRAYKQYF
- TRBJ2-3 - TRBV5-5 TGTGCCAACAGCTTGACGGACGGGACAGATACGCAGTATTTT CANSLTDGTDTQYF
- TRBJ2-2 - TRBV5-1 TGCGCCAGCAGCTCGGCGAGTTCGAACACCGGGGAGCTGTTTTTC CASSSASSNTGELFF
- TRBJ2-7 - TRBV6-1 TGTGCCAGCAGTACAGACAGGTCACCAATTCTACACGAGCAGTACTTC CASSTDRSPILHEQYF
- TRBJ2-2 - TRBV6-5 TGTATCAGCAGTCGTGGACCGAACACCGGGGAGCTGTTTTTT CISSRGPNTGELFF
- TRBJ1-1 - TRBV6-5 TGTGCCAACAGGTCTACGTCAGGGCTTGAAGCTTTCTTT CANRSTSGLEAFF
- TRBJ2-2 - TRBV20-1 - CSASSGLAGLNTGSCFF
- TRBJ2-3 once TRBV5-4 TGTGCCAGCAGCTTGGCCATTAGTGGCACAGATACGCAGTATTTT CASSLAISGTDTQYF
- TRBJ1-1 - TRBV4-2 TGTGCCAGCAGCCAAGATTCCAATAGGAGAACTTTCTTT CASSQDSNRRTFF
- TRBJ2-5 - TRBV29-1 TGCGGCGTTGAAGTTCCCCAAGAAGAGACCCAGTACTTC CGVEVPQEETQYF
- TRBJ2-3 - TRBV4-3 TGCGCCAGCAGCCACCATCACGGCACAGATACGCAGTATTTT CASSHHHGTDTQYF
- TRBJ1-6 - TRBV29-1 TGCAGTCTTGGGGACGGGACAAATCCACCCCTCCACTTT CSLGDGTNPPLHF
TRBD2 TRBJ2-7 few TRBV24-1 TGTGCCACCAGTGTGAGGACTAGTCGGCAGTACTTC CATSVRTSRQYF
- TRBJ2-1 - TRBV6-5 TGTGCCAGCAGTCAAGTCAGGGGGGCGGCTGAGCAGTTCTTC CASSQVRGAAEQFF
- TRBJ1-1 - TRBV5-6 TGTGCCAGCATCTTTTCCCAGCACACTGAAGCTTTCTTT CASIFSQHTEAFF
- TRBJ1-1 once TRBV28 TGTGCCAGCAGGAGAACGGGGATAGCATTGTACACTGAGGCTTTCTTT CASRRTGIALYTEAFF
- TRBJ1-2 - TRBV11-1 - CTSRLVHNYGCTF
- TRBJ1-5 - TRBV28 TGTGCCAGCAGTTATAGCCCCAATTTATCAATTCAACCCCAGCATTTT CASSYSPNLSIQPQHF
TRBD2 TRBJ2-4 - TRBV11-1 TGTGCCTGCAGCTTTCCCGGGACTAACGGGACCAAAGACATTCAGTATTTC CACSFPGTNGTKDIQYF